The T cell receptor (beta chain) under discussion was sequenced for a study of beta chain features in type 1 diabetes. Overall study: The samples had 85 million to 130 million sorted cells examined in all.

Isolated RNA was reverse transcribed in full, so expressed TCRB transcripts were sequenced. Libraries were prepared by immunoSEQ multiplex PCR; TCRdb keeps only in-frame clonotypes and omits some of them. This table has 500,000 to 800,000 clones, around an eighth appearing once. As to this clone: Its antigen is not known. The junction departs from germline at one end; a sequencing error may be responsible.

CDR3 length: 15 amino acids. CDR1 PRHDT and CDR2 FYEKMQ come from the germline V gene (reference sequence). Study-level points and caveats: Cells expressing TCR highly could be over-represented by cDNA sequencing. There was a moderate but significant shortening of TCRB CDR3s in all four CD4+ subsets of Type 1 diabetes patients.

This clonotype was obtained from a man aged 25 to 40 with type 1 diabetes. Sequenced sample: naive CD4+ T cells from blood. The V gene is TRBV13, the J gene TRBJ1-2; D not certain. CDR3 bases: TGTGCCAGCAGCTCGCGCCCGGGTCCGGACTACGGCTACACCTTC. This gives the protein CASSSRPGPDYGYTF.